The source of this TCR beta chain is a study of cytomegalovirus exposure and HLA in healthy donors. The study ran its PCR with 60 Vbeta and 13 Jbeta primers. The repertoire was sequenced with immunoSEQ multiplex PCR; TCRdb's copy has only in-frame clones and lacks some. The sample shows over 100,000 clones, 80% of them seen only once. Germline lookup yields CDR1 SGDLS and CDR2 YYNGEE. Unmatched junction bases numbered 12, after V lost 4 bases and J lost 8 bases. The CDR3 is 15 amino acids. What was sequenced was PBMCs. The receptor was derived from a man aged 25-45 years in good health and CMV-seronegative. This chain links TRBV9 with TRBJ1-2; 9 bases agree with TRBD1. The CDR3 DNA is TGTGCCAGCAGCAAACGGACAGGGGACGGCCGGGGCTACACCTTC. Amino acids: CASSKRTGDGRGYTF.